The 19 T cell receptor beta chains below come from one sample, sequenced in a study of blood T cell repertoires in COVID-19. Profiled with immunoSEQ multiplex PCR; TCRdb holds only in-frame clones, not every one. This sample carries some 72,000 clones, 80% of them seen once, and the ten largest clones take more than 10%. Sample: peripheral blood. These receptors came from a man aged 50 or older with COVID-19, enrolled during active disease.

In this sample, this clone turned up once. The gene calls are TRBV4-3 and TRBJ1-1; perhaps TRBD1 as D (5 bases). The germline CDR1 and CDR2 sequences are LGHNA and YSLEER. The CDR3 spans 12 residues. V shed 3 bases and J shed 9 bases, with 11 bases lying between them. The CDR3 spells CASSHIDSQAFF. The CDR3 DNA reads as TGCGCCAGCAGCCATATTGACAGCCAAGCTTTCTTT.

The genes are TRBV5-6 and TRBJ1-4, with 8 bases that match TRBD1. With V trimmed by 0 bases and J by 0 bases, 4 bases remained unmatched. Germline V gene sequence: CDR1 SGHDT, CDR2 YYEEEE. This CDR3 region has 17 residues. DNA for the CDR3: TGTGCCAGCAGCTTGGGGACAGGGACTTCAACTAATGAAAAACTGTTTTTT. Amino acids: CASSLGTGTSTNEKLFF.

CDR3 sequence: CASSSPVVRDYSNQPQHF. The CDR3, as DNA: TGTGCCAGCAGCTCCCCCGTTGTCAGGGATTATAGCAATCAGCCCCAGCATTTT. The chain couples TRBV7-2 to TRBJ1-5; possible D gene TRBD1, 5 bases. Looked up from germline, CDR1 is SGHTA and CDR2 is FQGNSA. V was shortened by 4 bases and J by 0 bases, with 19 bases between the two germline ends. This CDR3 has 18 amino acids.

The chain couples TRBV7-3 to TRBJ2-7; 7 bases are a match to TRBD2. The CDR3 spans 15 residues. Trimming at V came to 2 bases and at J to 3 bases, leaving 7 bases not matched to a gene. The germline gives CDR1 SGHTA, CDR2 FQGTGA. DNA for the CDR3: TGTGCCAGCAGCTTATCGGGGGGATCGGGCTACGAGCAGTACTTC. It is translated as CASSLSGGSGYEQYF.

The chain carries TRBV28 and TRBJ2-5; a weak D match, TRBD1 (6 bases). Between the trimmed V and J ends, which lost 2 bases and 0 bases, there was a span of 10 bases. This CDR3 spans 15 amino acids. Germline V gene data show CDR1 as MDHEN and CDR2 as SYDVKM. The CDR3 reads CASSLGQGYQETQYF. Written as DNA, the CDR3 is TGTGCCAGCAGTTTAGGGCAGGGGTACCAAGAGACCCAGTACTTC.

The chain is built from TRBV14 and TRBJ1-6; D is perhaps TRBD1 (6 bases). V lost 4 bases, J lost 7 bases, and 8 bases lay in between. The CDR3 is made up of 13 amino acids. Germline lookup yields CDR1 SGHDN and CDR2 FVKESK. The CDR3 bases are TGTGCCAGCAGCCGAGGGGGAAATTCACCCCTCCACTTT. This sequence encodes CASSRGGNSPLHF.

V usage is TRBV7-2 and J usage is TRBJ1-1; D uncertain. V was cut by 3 bases and J by 6 bases, with 17 bases left in between. CDR1 SGHTA and CDR2 FQGNSA come from the germline V gene. The CDR3 is 15 amino acids. CDR3 bases: TGTGCCAGCAGCTTCACGGCAGTCGTCCAGGCTGAAGCTTTCTTT. Amino acid sequence: CASSFTAVVQAEAFF.

This clone was counted between two and nine times. The chain recombines TRBV15 with TRBJ1-5, with 8 bases lining up with TRBD1. From germline, CDR1 is LNHNV and CDR2 YYDKDF (reference sequence). This CDR3 is built from 13 residues. The trim removed 5 bases at V and 5 bases at J, leaving 2 bases unmatched. For the CDR3, the DNA is TGTGCCACCAGCCGGGGACAGGATCAGCCCCAGCATTTT. It translates to CATSRGQDQPQHF.

This clone was found a few times. The chain is built from TRBV5-1 and TRBJ1-1; the match to TRBD1 covers 7 bases. This CDR3 is built from 15 residues. The germline V gene encodes CDR1 SGHRS and CDR2 YFSETQ. V lost 6 bases and J lost 4; bases outside the gene matches: 12. CDR3 nucleotides: TGCGCCAGCATGCCCTCGACAGGGAGGTCCACTGAAGCTTTCTTT. Protein product: CASMPSTGRSTEAFF.

The chain recombines TRBV9 with TRBJ2-3; possibly TRBD1 for D (5 bases). Between the trimmed V and J ends, which lost 0 bases and 2 bases, there was a span of 10 bases. Germline V CDR1 and CDR2: SGDLS, YYNGEE. The CDR3 covers 15 residues. The CDR3 loop reads CASSVGGHPTDTQYF. CDR3 in DNA: TGTGCCAGCAGCGTAGGGGGCCATCCCACAGATACGCAGTATTTT.

CDR3 amino acids: CATSDRLTSGDYNEQFF. The CDR3 nucleotides are TGTGCCACCAGTGACCGCCTCACTAGCGGAGACTACAATGAGCAGTTCTTC. This chain connects TRBV24-1 to TRBJ2-1; 8 bases match TRBD2. The CDR3 sequence is 17 residues long. The J segment lost 3 bases and the V segment lost 4 bases, leaving 10 bases of the junction unmatched. CDR1 is KGHDR, CDR2 SFDVKD, per germline.

The V call is TRBV3-1 (or the pseudogene TRBV3-2), the J call TRBJ2-1; D may be TRBD2 (6 bases). Between the trimmed V and J ends, which lost 4 bases and 9 bases, there was a span of 13 bases. From germline, CDR1 is LGHDT and CDR2 YNNKEL (reference sequence). There are 13 residues in the CDR3. CDR3 DNA: TGTGCCAGCAGCCCAGGGCGAGCGGGTGAGCAGTTCTTC. Translating gives CASSPGRAGEQFF.

V usage is TRBV10-1 and J usage is TRBJ2-3; perhaps TRBD1 as D (6 bases). CDR3 length: 14 amino acids. CDR1 is WNHNN and CDR2 is SYGVQD in the germline V gene (reference sequence). V was pared by 2 bases and J by 4 bases, with 10 bases between. CDR3 residues: CASSEPRQADTQYF. The CDR3 bases are TGCGCCAGCAGTGAGCCCCGACAGGCAGATACGCAGTATTTT.

This clone has ten or more counts. This chain links TRBV6-6 with TRBJ1-1; 12 bases align to TRBD1. CDR3 length equals 16 residues. CDR1 is MNHNY, CDR2 SVGAGI, per germline (reference sequence). The V segment lost 1 base and the J segment 4 bases; nucleotides outside the gene matches: 4. The CDR3 here is CASSYFGTGGLTEAFF. In DNA, the CDR3 is TGTGCCAGCAGTTACTTCGGGACAGGGGGCCTCACTGAAGCTTTCTTT.

V is TRBV7-2 and J is TRBJ2-7; tentative D call: TRBD1 (6 bases). Germline assignment: CDR1 SGHTA and CDR2 FQGNSA. The germline V and J ends were trimmed by 2 bases and 2 bases, with 13 bases remaining between them. The length of the CDR3 is 15 residues. The CDR3 nucleotides read TGTGCCAGCAGCTTATTCGGGACATATACCTACGAGCAGTACTTC. Translated: CASSLFGTYTYEQYF.

The V call is TRBV6-1, the J call TRBJ1-2; D unresolved. The CDR3 loop spans 13 amino acids. The ends were cut back, 2 bases at V and 4 bases at J, with 8 bases in the middle. Per germline, CDR1 MNHNS and CDR2 SASEGT. CDR3 region: CASSENGLYGYTF. DNA of the CDR3: TGTGCCAGCAGTGAAAATGGGCTCTATGGCTACACCTTC.

Here the CDR3 DNA reads TGTGCCAGCAAAACGGGAGTTCAGCCCCAGCATTTT. This encodes CASKTGVQPQHF. The chain joins TRBV28 to TRBJ1-5, with D unclear. CDR3 size: 12 residues. CDR1 is MDHEN and CDR2 is SYDVKM in the germline V gene. V was cut by 7 bases and J by 6 bases, with 10 bases left in between. Supplemented by reference TRBV28 and TRBJ1-5, the full variable domain reads DVKVTQSSRYLVKRTGEKVFLECVQDMDHENMFWYRQDPGLGLRLIYFSYDVKMKEKGDIPEGYSVSREKKERFSLILESASTNQTSMYLCASKTGVQPQHFGDGTRLSIL.

The chain combines TRBV5-1 with TRBJ1-2; tentative D call: TRBD1 (5 bases). V was pared by 4 bases and J by 4 bases, with 11 bases between. This CDR3 is 13 amino acids long. Germline V gene sequence: CDR1 SGHRS, CDR2 YFSETQ. The CDR3: CASSRGNLYGYTF. The CDR3 DNA reads as TGCGCCAGCAGCCGGGGGAACCTCTATGGCTACACCTTC.

The rearrangement uses TRBV29-1 and TRBJ1-5, with 7 bases lining up with TRBD1. The CDR3 is 13 amino acids. Germline assignment: CDR1 SQVTM and CDR2 ANQGSEA. V lost 7 bases and J lost 1; bases outside the gene matches: 4. The CDR3 is CSGATGSNQPQHF. CDR3 nucleotides: TGCAGCGGAGCGACAGGGAGCAATCAGCCCCAGCATTTT.